This T cell receptor (beta chain) came from a study of OX40 agonist ivuxolimab in advanced cancers. With baseline, cycle 4 day 1, and cycle 7 day 1 as timepoints, blood was sampled. The CDR3 has 15 amino acids. Trimming at V came to 3 bases and at J to 3 bases, leaving 8 bases not matched to a gene. Germline V lookup: CDR1 SGHTA, CDR2 FQGNSA. Produced via immunoSEQ multiplex PCR; TCRdb's table is partial and in-frame only. The sample has 80,000 or so clones, around 86% seen once. The input for sequencing was CD4+ or CD8+ T cells sorted from blood, taken in a trial of the OX40 agonist ivuxolimab. The TCR comes from an adult with an advanced solid tumor such as melanoma, head and neck, liver or kidney cancer. The chain joins TRBV7-2 to TRBJ2-7, with 7 positions matching TRBD1. The CDR3 DNA sequence: TGTGCCAGCAGCTTGCGAGGACAGGCGGGCTACGAGCAGTACTTC. As protein: CASSLRGQAGYEQYF. The whole variable domain, remainder taken from reference TRBV7-2 and TRBJ2-7, is GAGVSQSPSNKVTEKGKDVELRCDPISGHTALYWYRQSLGQGLEFLIYFQGNSAPDKSGLPSDRFSAERTGGSVSTLTIQRTQQEDSAVYLCASSLRGQAGYEQYFGPGTRLTVT.